This entry describes one T cell receptor (beta chain). Its matching antigen is unknown. The sample belongs to a study of cytomegalovirus exposure and HLA in healthy donors. Whole-study results and caveats: Later on, an analysis found that several of the most significant clusters appeared to be linked to common viral pathogens, which included parvovirus B19.

Trimming took 6 bases from V and 8 from J, leaving 18 bases between them. This CDR3 comprises 14 residues. In germline, CDR1 is MNHEY, CDR2 SVGAGI. The PCR ran on 60 Vbeta and 13 Jbeta primers. Profiled with immunoSEQ multiplex PCR; TCRdb holds only in-frame clones, not every one. The profile shows approximately 160,000 clones, roughly 82% of them singletons. This receptor was identified in a woman aged 30 to 39 in good health and CMV-seronegative. The sequenced sample consisted of PBMCs. The rearrangement uses TRBV6-5 and TRBJ2-3; D unclear. CDR3: CASSLEAPVGTQYF. Here the CDR3 DNA reads TGTGCCAGCAGCCTCGAGGCCCCCGTCGGTACGCAGTATTTT.